This TCR beta chain was sequenced for a study of neurological immune-mediated disorders. Time point indicated: technical triplicate 1. TCRdb fed the 5' RACE reads into MiXCR, producing one record per CDR3 protein. The sample carries about 36,000 distinct CDR3 sequences, around 10% recorded once. This clonotype was observed many times. The V gene lost 0 bases and the J gene lost 5 bases, with 8 bases spanning the gap. The germline CDR1 and CDR2 sequences are SGHDT and YYEEEE. The CDR3 is 13 residues long. What was sequenced was PBMCs. This rearrangement joins TRBV5-6 to TRBJ1-2; D is ambiguous. This sequence originates from a man aged 60 to 69 with HTLV-1-associated myelopathy (HAM/TSP). Here the CDR3 DNA reads TGTGCCAGCAGCTTGGCTGGGAAGTATGGCTACACCTTC. Its translation: CASSLAGKYGYTF.